This TCR beta chain was recovered during a study of cytomegalovirus exposure and HLA in healthy donors. Study overall: Later, an analysis reported that the roughly 120 validation repertoires had used the same platform as the roughly 680 first-cohort repertoires.

The germline CDR1 and CDR2 sequences are MGHRA and YSYEKL. There are 16 residues in the CDR3. Profiled with immunoSEQ multiplex PCR; TCRdb holds only in-frame clones, not every one. This table has about 71,000 clones, 94% appearing once. Concerning this clone: The junction differs from germline at one of its ends, possibly a read error.

Sequencing input: PBMCs. The gene calls are TRBV4-1 and TRBJ2-2; perhaps TRBD2 as D (6 bases). The TCR was taken from a man aged 18 to 29 in good health and CMV-seropositive. DNA for the CDR3: TGCGCCACCAGCCATCTTAGTCTAGCGAGTACCGGGGAGCTGTTTTTT. Protein: CATSHLSLASTGELFF.